The sequence of this T cell receptor (beta chain) was determined in a study of CD8+CD57+ T cells in acquired aplastic anemia. Study-level information: Mean DNA quantity obtained from sorted CD4+ and CD8+ cells was around 2.9 ug.

This CDR3 is 14 amino acids long. CDR1 and CDR2 (germline): SEHNR, FQNEAQ (reference sequence). V lost 7 bases and J lost 5; bases outside the gene matches: 7. TCR beta VDJ and CDR3 profiles were obtained from a genomic DNA template. TCRdb passed the reads through MiXCR, listing each CDR3 protein once. In the table there are approximately 170,000 distinct CDR3 sequences, around half of which are singletons. Note on this clonotype: The antigen is unknown.

The study's findings and limits: Found in both controls and patients were approximately 31 CD8+ CDR3 sequences. CD8+ Simpson's diversity showed no significant patient-control difference.

Sequencing input: sorted CD4+, CD8+, or CD8+CD57+ T cells (not recorded which) from PBMCs. This TCR was sampled from a human donor in good health, serving as a control. The rearrangement uses TRBV7-9 and TRBJ2-5; 10 bases line up with TRBD1. CDR3 sequence: CASTRQGAGETQYF. CDR3 nucleotides: TGTGCCAGCACCCGACAGGGGGCGGGGGAGACCCAGTACTTC.